Listed below are T cell receptor beta chains from one sample, sequenced in a study of vaccination effects on CD4 cells after COVID-19. Generated by immunoSEQ multiplex PCR, the TCRdb table keeps only in-frame clones and is missing some. The sample has tens of thousands of clones, roughly 79% seen once; the top ten hold approximately 6%. These receptors have no known antigen. The material sequenced was CD4+ T cells from PBMCs cultured with HCoV-OC43 spike peptides, taken before COVID-19 vaccination. The source is a human donor who received a COVID-19 vaccine. The CDR3 runs from the conserved cysteine through the conserved F or W. The D gene is left open where the match is weak. Clone size is given for some rows only: seen once, a few or many times, or a class if the clone is expanded.

size	J	V	D	CDR3	DNA
.	TRBJ2-5	TRBV3-1/TRBV3-2	.	CASSQEEGWGKTQYF	TGTGCCAGCAGCCAAGAAGAGGGGTGGGGAAAGACCCAGTACTTC
once	TRBJ1-1	TRBV3-1/TRBV3-2	.	CASSQLDREAFF	TGTGCCAGCAGCCAGCTTGACAGGGAAGCTTTCTTT
.	TRBJ1-1	TRBV6-2/TRBV6-3	.	CASSYEGSRGTEAFF	TGTGCCAGCAGTTACGAAGGTTCCCGAGGGACTGAAGCTTTCTTT
.	TRBJ2-5	TRBV5-1	.	CASSQGPNQETQYF	TGCGCCAGCAGCCAAGGTCCTAACCAAGAGACCCAGTACTTC
.	TRBJ2-5	TRBV15	TRBD2	CATKRTSGGETQYF	TGTGCCACCAAAAGGACTAGCGGGGGAGAGACCCAGTACTTC
.	TRBJ2-1	TRBV5-1	TRBD2	CASTDLAGGPEQFF	TGCGCCAGCACGGATCTAGCGGGGGGGCCGGAGCAGTTCTTC
.	TRBJ2-5	TRBV29-1	.	CSASDRTQETQYF	TGCAGCGCATCAGACAGGACTCAGGAGACCCAGTACTTC
.	TRBJ2-3	TRBV6-5	TRBD2	CASTWTSGGSGTQYF	TGTGCCAGCACCTGGACTAGCGGGGGGTCGGGTACGCAGTATTTT
.	TRBJ2-3	TRBV5-1	.	CASSFRDTDTQYF	TGCGCCAGCAGCTTCCGGGACACAGATACGCAGTATTTT
.	TRBJ1-4	TRBV15	.	CATSRAGVNEKLFF	TGTGCCACCAGCAGAGCGGGGGTTAATGAAAAACTGTTTTTT
.	TRBJ1-5	TRBV19	.	CASGGRDYSNQPQHF	TGTGCCAGTGGTGGAAGGGATTATAGCAATCAGCCCCAGCATTTT
.	TRBJ2-2	TRBV15	TRBD1	CATSRDRRGQGAGELFF	TGTGCCACCAGCAGAGATCGACGGGGACAGGGGGCCGGGGAGCTGTTTTTT
.	TRBJ1-5	TRBV12-5	TRBD1	CASGLGEGAWSNQPQHF	TGTGCTAGTGGATTGGGCGAGGGGGCGTGGAGCAATCAGCCCCAGCATTTT
.	TRBJ1-5	TRBV9	TRBD1	CASSGGQGVEQPQHF	TGTGCCAGCAGCGGGGGACAGGGGGTAGAACAGCCCCAGCATTTT
once	TRBJ1-2	TRBV28	TRBD1	CASSPGTGGYGYTF	TGTGCCAGCAGTCCGGGGACAGGGGGCTATGGCTACACCTTC
.	TRBJ1-1	TRBV2	.	CASRMNTEAFF	TGTGCCAGCCGTATGAACACTGAAGCTTTCTTT
.	TRBJ1-2	TRBV5-1	.	CASTSGGQNYGYTF	TGCGCCAGCACCTCCGGTGGGCAGAACTATGGCTACACCTTC
.	TRBJ2-1	TRBV28	.	CASSLQQGQFF	TGTGCCAGCAGTTTGCAACAGGGTCAGTTCTTC
.	TRBJ1-2	TRBV19	.	CASSIDYSQGHLYGYTF	TGTGCCAGTAGTATAGATTACTCCCAGGGACATTTGTATGGCTACACCTTC
.	TRBJ2-5	TRBV29-1	.	CSVSETQYF	TGCAGCGTTTCAGAGACCCAGTACTTC
.	TRBJ2-1	TRBV19	TRBD2	CASQTSGSSYNEQFF	TGTGCCAGTCAGACTAGCGGGTCGTCCTACAATGAGCAGTTCTTC
.	TRBJ1-2	TRBV18	TRBD1	CASSPEKMNRDRGYGYTF	TGTGCCAGCTCACCGGAAAAGATGAACCGGGACAGGGGTTATGGCTACACCTTC
.	TRBJ1-6	TRBV7-2	.	CASSPRARGMNSPLHF	TGTGCCAGCAGCCCCCGGGCCAGGGGCATGAATTCACCCCTCCACTTT
.	TRBJ2-6	TRBV6-2/TRBV6-3	.	CASIPGGVYSGANVLTF	TGTGCCAGCATCCCCGGAGGTGTTTACTCTGGGGCCAACGTCCTGACTTTC
.	TRBJ1-6	TRBV12-5	.	CASGLLTGPQGSPLHF	TGTGCTAGTGGTTTGCTTACAGGGCCTCAGGGATCACCCCTCCACTTT
.	TRBJ1-5	TRBV12-5	TRBD1	CASGLGPGQRQPQHF	TGTGCTAGTGGTTTGGGGCCGGGACAGCGTCAGCCCCAGCATTTT
.	TRBJ2-1	TRBV4-1	TRBD1	CASSQDTGVLYNEQFF	TGCGCCAGCAGCCAAGATACAGGGGTTCTCTACAATGAGCAGTTCTTC
.	TRBJ1-1	TRBV7-2	.	CASRTRGRTEAFF	TGTGCCAGCCGAACCCGGGGTCGGACTGAAGCTTTCTTT
.	TRBJ1-5	TRBV28	.	CASSPPGAAAYQPQHF	TGTGCCAGCAGTCCCCCGGGGGCAGCCGCCTATCAGCCCCAGCATTTT
.	TRBJ1-2	TRBV2	.	CASSEISGGYTF	TGTGCCAGCAGTGAAATAAGTGGTGGCTACACCTTC
.	TRBJ1-5	TRBV28	.	CASSSAVSPQHF	TGTGCCAGCAGCTCGGCTGTCTCTCCCCAGCATTTT
few	TRBJ2-1	TRBV18	.	CASSPSVYNEQFF	TGTGCCAGCTCACCAAGCGTCTACAATGAGCAGTTCTTC
.	TRBJ1-1	TRBV28	.	CASSSIRQNTEAFF	TGTGCCAGCAGTTCCATCCGACAGAACACTGAAGCTTTCTTT
.	TRBJ2-3	TRBV7-9	TRBD1	CASSVGTASTDTQYF	TGTGCCAGCAGCGTAGGGACAGCTAGCACAGATACGCAGTATTTT
few	TRBJ2-3	TRBV2	.	CASSERGFGTDTQYF	TGTGCCAGCAGTGAAAGGGGGTTTGGCACAGATACGCAGTATTTT
few	TRBJ1-1	TRBV28	TRBD1	CASSWTGFIEAFF	TGTGCCAGCAGTTGGACAGGTTTTATTGAAGCTTTCTTT
.	TRBJ2-3	TRBV3-1/TRBV3-2	TRBD1	CASRPRGRLGTQYF	TGTGCCAGCAGACCAAGGGGGCGTCTAGGTACGCAGTATTTT
.	TRBJ2-3	TRBV5-1	.	CASSVALDTDTQYF	TGCGCCAGCAGCGTAGCGTTGGACACAGATACGCAGTATTTT
once	TRBJ2-3	TRBV5-4	.	CASSLRKGPGGTDTQYF	TGTGCCAGCAGCTTAAGAAAGGGGCCGGGTGGCACAGATACGCAGTATTTT
.	TRBJ2-5	TRBV11-2	.	CASSLATPQETQYF	TGTGCCAGCAGCTTAGCGACACCCCAAGAGACCCAGTACTTC
few	TRBJ1-5	TRBV3-1/TRBV3-2	.	CASSQDGAGNQPQHF	TGTGCCAGCAGCCAAGATGGGGCAGGCAATCAGCCCCAGCATTTT
.	TRBJ2-5	TRBV4-2	.	CASAGGTGVQGETQYF	TGTGCCAGCGCCGGGGGTACAGGAGTACAAGGAGAGACCCAGTACTTC
few	TRBJ2-1	TRBV7-2	.	CASSLSSYNEQFF	TGTGCCAGCAGCTTAAGCTCCTACAATGAGCAGTTCTTC
.	TRBJ2-1	TRBV5-6	TRBD2	CASSTGLAVYNEQFF	TGTGCCAGCAGCACGGGACTAGCGGTTTACAATGAGCAGTTCTTC
.	TRBJ1-5	TRBV11-2	.	CASSLGPNQPQHF	TGTGCCAGCAGCTTAGGCCCCAATCAGCCCCAGCATTTT
.	TRBJ1-1	TRBV7-8	TRBD1	CASSLGGTGRRTEAFF	TGTGCCAGCAGCTTAGGGGGGACAGGGCGTCGGACTGAAGCTTTCTTT
few	TRBJ1-2	TRBV7-2	TRBD1	CASSLVFLRTGSIYGYTF	TGTGCCAGCAGCTTAGTTTTTTTAAGGACAGGGTCGATCTATGGCTACACCTTC
few	TRBJ1-1	TRBV7-3	.	CASSSEPRSEAFF	TGTGCCAGCAGCTCGGAACCGCGGAGTGAAGCTTTCTTT
.	TRBJ1-6	TRBV10-3	TRBD1	CAISDKGQGYNSPLHF	TGTGCCATCAGTGATAAGGGACAGGGGTATAATTCACCCCTCCACTTT
.	TRBJ1-1	TRBV7-2	.	CASSPAEGRTEAFF	TGTGCCAGCAGCCCAGCAGAGGGGAGGACTGAAGCTTTCTTT
.	TRBJ2-2	TRBV18	TRBD2	CASSPLLAFTGELFF	TGTGCCAGCTCACCTCTACTAGCGTTCACCGGGGAGCTGTTTTTT
.	TRBJ1-5	TRBV6-5	.	CASGDKPNQPQHF	TGTGCCAGCGGGGACAAGCCAAATCAGCCCCAGCATTTT
once	TRBJ1-1	TRBV5-1	.	CASSLDRQGGDTEAFF	TGCGCCAGCAGCTTGGATCGCCAGGGTGGGGACACTGAAGCTTTCTTT
.	TRBJ2-2	TRBV5-1	TRBD2	CASSPGTSGGGTGELFF	TGCGCCAGCAGCCCAGGGACTAGCGGGGGTGGCACCGGGGAGCTGTTTTTT
.	TRBJ1-2	TRBV19	.	CASRLGHSRYTF	TGTGCCAGTAGGTTGGGGCACTCCCGGTACACCTTC
few	TRBJ2-2	TRBV5-1	.	CASSLLNVPGHTNTGELFF	TGCGCCAGCAGCCTCTTAAACGTCCCGGGACACACTAACACCGGGGAGCTGTTTTTT
.	TRBJ2-2	TRBV3-1/TRBV3-2	.	CASSLDATNTGELFF	TGTGCCAGCAGCCTGGACGCTACGAACACCGGGGAGCTGTTTTTT
.	TRBJ2-3	TRBV10-1	.	CASSAGTSTDTQYF	TGCGCCAGCAGTGCTGGGACTAGCACAGATACGCAGTATTTT
.	TRBJ1-2	TRBV6-6	.	CASSYSLGATSGYTF	TGTGCCAGCAGTTACTCGTTGGGGGCTACCAGCGGCTACACCTTC